Below are 26 T cell receptor beta chains sequenced from a single sample in a study of T cell changes during pregnancy in multiple sclerosis. TCRdb's copy holds only in-frame clones and misses some; the assay was immunoSEQ multiplex PCR. The table has 49,000 or so clones, 94% seen once. This specimen consisted of CD8+ T cells from peripheral blood mononuclear cells, obtained before pregnancy. These receptor sequences come from a female donor with multiple sclerosis, enrolled in a pregnancy study.

The rearrangement joins TRBV9 to TRBJ1-1; no firm D call. The germline V gene encodes CDR1 SGDLS and CDR2 YYNGEE. The CDR3 has 13 amino acids. V lost 4 bases and J lost 2, with 9 bases in between. CDR3 in amino acids: CASSLFYNTEAFF. CDR3 bases: TGTGCCAGCAGCCTATTCTATAACACTGAAGCTTTCTTT.

The V gene is TRBV27, the J gene TRBJ1-4; TRBD1 matches at 7 bases. Unmatched junction bases numbered 11, after V lost 2 bases and J lost 5 bases. There are 17 residues in the CDR3. Looked up from germline, CDR1 is MNHEY and CDR2 is SMNVEV (reference sequence). The CDR3 protein is CASSLSLGTAKNEKLFF. The CDR3 DNA reads as TGTGCCAGCAGTTTAAGTCTTGGGACAGCCAAGAATGAAAAACTGTTTTTT.

This chain links TRBV4-1 with TRBJ2-7; D is unclear. The V gene's germline CDR1 is MGHRA and CDR2 YSYEKL. This CDR3 spans 16 amino acids. V was trimmed by 5 bases and J by 5 bases, leaving 22 bases between them. The CDR3 DNA reads as TGCGCCAGCAGCTCCCGCGACTCCCTGACTCGCGACGAGCAGTACTTC. Translating gives CASSSRDSLTRDEQYF.

This clone was observed a single time. The chain recombines TRBV27 with TRBJ2-7; TRBD1 aligns across 9 bases. Trimming at V came to 7 bases and at J to 2 bases, leaving 6 bases not matched to a gene. CDR1 is MNHEY and CDR2 is SMNVEV in the germline V gene (reference sequence). The CDR3 runs to 14 residues. The CDR3 DNA sequence: TGTGCCAGCACCTCCGGGACAGGGCCCTACGAGCAGTACTTC. Protein sequence: CASTSGTGPYEQYF.

This rearrangement joins TRBV10-3 to TRBJ1-1; 9 bases are shared with TRBD1. V lost 2 bases, J lost 4 bases, and 8 bases stayed unmatched. Germline loops: CDR1 ENHRY, CDR2 SYGVKD. This CDR3 has 16 amino acids. The DNA for the CDR3 is TGTGCCATCAGTGAGATAAAACAGGGGGCTGGCACTGAAGCTTTCTTT. Its protein product is CAISEIKQGAGTEAFF.

This chain joins TRBV5-1 and TRBJ1-1; 8 nucleotides match TRBD1. Unmatched junction bases numbered 7, after V lost 3 bases and J lost 3 bases. Germline V gene data show CDR1 as SGHRS and CDR2 as YFSETQ. CDR3 length equals 15 residues. For the CDR3, the DNA is TGCGCCAGCAGCTCAAGACAGGGGCGGGACACTGAAGCTTTCTTT. Amino acids: CASSSRQGRDTEAFF.

The J gene is TRBJ2-1, the V gene TRBV14; 11 bases agree with TRBD2. Germline V gene sequence: CDR1 SGHDN, CDR2 FVKESK. The CDR3 is 16 residues long. V dropped 0 bases and J dropped 4; count of bases not matched to a gene: 2. CDR3 sequence: CASSQDPSGRYNEQFF. The CDR3 DNA follows: TGTGCCAGCAGCCAAGATCCTAGCGGGAGGTACAATGAGCAGTTCTTC.

The DNA for the CDR3 is TGTGCCAGCAGCCAAGATCTCGGCGGGGCCGATTGGGGTGAGCAGTTCTTC. Its protein product is CASSQDLGGADWGEQFF. The chain uses TRBV4-2 and TRBJ2-1; D is perhaps TRBD2 (6 bases). CDR1 is LGHNA, CDR2 YNFKEQ, per germline. Trimming removed 0 bases from V and 9 bases from J, with 21 bases in between. CDR3 size: 17 residues.

The rearrangement uses TRBV25-1 and TRBJ2-6, with a tentative D call TRBD2 (6 bases). In germline, CDR1 is MGHDK, CDR2 SYGVNS. The CDR3 has 15 amino acids. Deletions cut 8 bases from V and 1 base from J, with 12 bases between. The CDR3 region has the DNA TGTGCCAGCGTCGCTCGGGGGTCTGGGGCCAACGTCCTGACTTTC. Encoded protein: CASVARGSGANVLTF. The full variable domain, completed using reference TRBV25-1 and TRBJ2-6, is EADIYQTPRYLVIGTGKKITLECSQTMGHDKMYWYQQDPGMELHLIHYSYGVNSTEKGDLSSESTVSRIRTEHFPLTLESARPSHTSQYLCASVARGSGANVLTFGAGSRLTVL.

The V gene is TRBV6-5, the J gene TRBJ2-1; 8 bases fit TRBD2. The V gene end was trimmed by 6 bases and the J gene end by 11 bases; junction bases not matched to a gene: 6. The germline CDR1 and CDR2 sequences are MNHEY and SVGAGI. The CDR3 runs to 12 residues. CDR3: CASSHGGGQQFF. CDR3 nucleotides: TGTGCCAGCAGCCACGGGGGGGGACAGCAGTTCTTC.

This chain uses TRBV25-1 with TRBJ2-7; TRBD2 matches 11 bases. CDR1 and CDR2 from the germline V gene are MGHDK and SYGVNS. This CDR3 region has 18 residues. Trimming removed 1 base from V and 6 bases from J; junction bases left unmatched: 14. The CDR3 coding sequence is TGTGCCAGCAGTGAATGGGGGGGAACTAGCGGGAGTTTTAGCGAGCAGTACTTC. It codes for CASSEWGGTSGSFSEQYF.

The CDR3 loop is CASSEDRGLDTDTQYF. CDR3 coding DNA: TGTGCCAGCAGTGAAGACAGGGGACTCGACACAGATACGCAGTATTTT. The chain uses TRBV2 and TRBJ2-3; the D gene is possibly TRBD1 (7 bases). The germline V gene encodes CDR1 SNHLY and CDR2 FYNNEI. Trimming removed 1 base from V and 2 bases from J, with 13 bases in between. CDR3 length equals 16 residues.

The chain links TRBV4-3 to TRBJ2-2; possibly TRBD1 for D (5 bases). Germline lookup yields CDR1 LGHNA and CDR2 YSLEER. V was trimmed by 7 bases and J by 6 bases, leaving 15 bases between them. CDR3 size: 14 residues. CDR3 DNA: TGCGCCAGCACCGCGACAGACGGGTCCGGGGAGCTGTTTTTT. This gives the protein CASTATDGSGELFF.

The chain links TRBV15 to TRBJ2-7; tentatively, D is TRBD2 (5 bases). Trimming took 0 bases from V and 7 from J, leaving 10 bases between them. This CDR3 comprises 13 residues. Germline CDR1 LNHNV, CDR2 YYDKDF (reference sequence). The CDR3 protein is CATSRDGSGEQYF. The CDR3 bases are TGTGCCACCAGCAGAGACGGGTCGGGAGAGCAGTACTTC.

The chain employs TRBV21-1 and TRBJ2-7; the table calls TRBD2, which could not be checked here. TRBV21-1 constitutes a pseudogene. This CDR3 has 14 amino acids. This CDR3 is CASRFGTGDYEQYF. CDR3 sequence (DNA): TGTGCCAGCAGATTCGGGACGGGAGACTACGAGCAGTACTTC.

This rearrangement joins TRBV5-6 to TRBJ2-5; 12 nucleotides line up with TRBD2. This CDR3 has 18 amino acids. Trimming at V came to 1 base and at J to 5 bases, leaving 12 bases not matched to a gene. CDR1 SGHDT and CDR2 YYEEEE come from the germline V gene. CDR3 coding DNA: TGTGCCAGCAGCTTGTGTCTAGCGGGAGGGCCTGAGGCCGAGACCCAGTACTTC. This sequence encodes CASSLCLAGGPEAETQYF.

The chain couples TRBV15 to TRBJ2-7, with D unclear. Germline loops: CDR1 LNHNV, CDR2 YYDKDF (reference sequence). The ends were cut back, 5 bases at V and 6 bases at J, with 17 bases in the middle. The CDR3 has 14 amino acids. The CDR3 reads CATSYDTSSSEQYF. DNA for the CDR3: TGTGCCACCAGCTACGATACGTCCAGTTCCGAGCAGTACTTC.

This clone was seen more than once but under ten times. The rearrangement joins TRBV19 to TRBJ1-1; D not resolved. Germline V gene lookup returns CDR1 LNHDA and CDR2 SQIVND (reference sequence). This CDR3 comprises 13 residues. V was clipped by 3 bases and J by 7 bases, with 12 bases between them. CDR3 sequence reads: CASSMGRKLEAFF. The CDR3 coding sequence is TGTGCCAGTAGTATGGGCCGAAAGCTTGAAGCTTTCTTT.

This chain connects TRBV7-3 to TRBJ2-1; 9 positions agree with TRBD2. The CDR3 loop spans 15 amino acids. Trimming removed 5 bases from V and 8 bases from J; junction bases left unmatched: 10. The V gene's germline CDR1 is SGHTA and CDR2 FQGTGA. Here the CDR3 reads CASSPGTSRTDEQFF. DNA for the CDR3: TGTGCCAGCAGCCCTGGGACTAGCAGGACGGATGAGCAGTTCTTC.

This chain uses TRBV7-9 with TRBJ2-3, with D tentatively TRBD2 (5 bases). The CDR3 consists of 12 residues. The V end lost 4 bases, the J end lost 13 bases, and 15 bases lay between the germline ends. Germline V gene sequence: CDR1 SEHNR, CDR2 FQNEAQ (reference sequence). The CDR3 region has the DNA TGTGCCAGCAGCTCAGCCGGGGAGTTTAAGTATTTT. It codes for CASSSAGEFKYF.

V usage is TRBV5-6 and J usage is TRBJ1-1, with TRBD1 identical over 7 bases. The CDR3 contains 13 residues. The V and J ends lost 5 bases and 5 bases, in that order; junction bases with no gene match: 6. Germline CDR1 SGHDT, CDR2 YYEEEE. The CDR3 coding sequence is TGTGCCAGCAGTTCAGGGGGGTGGACTGAAGCTTTCTTT. Protein product: CASSSGGWTEAFF.

V and J are TRBV7-2 and TRBJ2-7; TRBD2 might be the D (5 bases). V was shortened by 3 bases and J by 1 base, with 10 bases between the two germline ends. This CDR3 has 14 amino acids. Germline-derived CDR1 and CDR2 are SGHTA and FQGNSA. The CDR3 sequence is CASSFPGISYEQYF. Written as DNA, the CDR3 is TGTGCCAGCAGCTTCCCCGGGATTTCCTACGAGCAGTACTTC.

This clone was seen just once. The CDR3 bases are TGTGCAAGTCGCTTAGAAAGGGGCAGGGGTGATGATTCACCCCTCCACTTT. It specifies CASRLERGRGDDSPLHF. The rearrangement joins TRBV12-2 to TRBJ1-6; no check of the table's D call, TRBD1, against the DNA was made. TRBV12-2 is noted as a pseudogene. The CDR3 is made up of 17 amino acids.

The chain is built from TRBV27 and TRBJ1-1, with D possibly matching TRBD1 (5 bases). The V end lost 4 bases, the J end lost 4 bases, and 10 bases lay between the germline ends. The CDR3 contains 13 residues. CDR1 is MNHEY, CDR2 SMNVEV, per germline (reference sequence). The CDR3 spells CASSYDRGTEAFF. The CDR3 bases are TGTGCCAGCAGTTACGACAGAGGCACTGAAGCTTTCTTT.

This clone was seen a few times. The gene calls are TRBV4-1 and TRBJ1-3; D is uncertain. The V end lost 0 bases, the J end lost 4 bases, and 10 bases lay between the germline ends. This CDR3 has 15 amino acids. Germline V CDR1 and CDR2: MGHRA, YSYEKL. The CDR3 sequence is CASSQDRGLGNTIYF. In DNA form, the CDR3 reads TGCGCCAGCAGCCAAGATCGAGGGCTCGGAAACACCATATATTTT.

The CDR3 is CASSPRAGGLDEQFF. CDR3 nucleotide sequence: TGCGCCAGCAGCCCACGGGCCGGCGGACTCGATGAGCAGTTCTTC. This rearrangement joins TRBV4-1 to TRBJ2-1, with D maybe TRBD2 (5 bases). The CDR3 sequence is 15 residues long. V was cut by 4 bases and J by 8 bases, with 18 bases left in between. The germline V gene has CDR1 MGHRA and CDR2 YSYEKL.